This T cell receptor (beta chain) was documented in a study of T cells in Graves' hyperthyroidism and ophthalmopathy. Researchers amplified the TCR beta CDR3 regions from RNA transcripts. The HTBI primer set was used in a first-round RT-PCR of the TCR CDR3. Each CDR3 protein is one row after TCRdb ran MiXCR on the multiplex PCR reads. The table has 620,000 or so distinct CDR3 sequences, approximately 14% seen once. Overall study findings and caveats: In the blood, most expanded thyroid clonotypes above 0.001 appeared as well.

This clonotype was seen many times. The antigen is unknown. The CDR3 has 11 amino acids. Trimming took 5 bases from V and 7 from J, leaving 8 bases between them. CDR1 is SEHNR and CDR2 is FQNEAQ in the germline V gene (reference sequence). Patients affected by ophthalmopathy presented a Clinical Activity Score of at least 3, a NOSPECS grade of at least 4, and disease duration below 3 months. Sequenced material: blood. This receptor was taken from a woman in her forties or fifties with Graves' ophthalmopathy. The chain is built from TRBV7-9 and TRBJ2-5, with D perhaps TRBD2 (5 bases). CDR3 amino acids: CASSAEVTQYF. The CDR3 DNA reads as TGTGCCAGCAGCGCGGAGGTGACCCAGTACTTC.